This TCR beta chain was identified in a study of beta chain features in type 1 diabetes. General study findings and limits: Shortening that was moderate but significant affected the TCRB CDR3s of Type 1 diabetes patients in all four CD4+ subsets.

cDNA synthesis used the whole RNA isolate, giving expressed TCRB sequences. Libraries were prepared by immunoSEQ multiplex PCR; TCRdb keeps only in-frame clonotypes and omits some of them. In the table there are 160,000 or so clones, approximately 9% of which are singletons. The CDR3 spans 15 residues. CDR1 and CDR2 (germline): SGDLS, YYNGEE. V was clipped by 0 bases and J by 4 bases; unmatched bases: 3. A remark on this clone: Its antigen is undetermined.

Blood was drawn once from each donor into heparinised tubes. The draws averaged about 110 mL. The source is a woman aged 18 to 35 in good health. The J gene is TRBJ1-5, the V gene TRBV9; 8 bases align to TRBD1. Specimen: central memory CD4+ T cells from blood. The CDR3 reads CASSVDRGRNQPQHF. Here the CDR3 DNA reads TGTGCCAGCAGCGTAGACAGGGGGAGGAATCAGCCCCAGCATTTT.